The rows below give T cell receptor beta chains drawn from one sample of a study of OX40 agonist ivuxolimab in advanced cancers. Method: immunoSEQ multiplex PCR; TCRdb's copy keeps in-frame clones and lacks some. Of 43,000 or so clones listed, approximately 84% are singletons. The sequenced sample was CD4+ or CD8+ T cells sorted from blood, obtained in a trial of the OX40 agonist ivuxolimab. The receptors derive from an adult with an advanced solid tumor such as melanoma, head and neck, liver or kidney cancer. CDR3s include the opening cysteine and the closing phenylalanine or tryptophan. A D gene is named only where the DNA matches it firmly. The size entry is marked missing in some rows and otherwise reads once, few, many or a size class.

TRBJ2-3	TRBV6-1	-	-	TGTGCCAGCAGCACAGGGTGGGGCGCAGATACGCAGTATTTT	CASSTGWGADTQYF
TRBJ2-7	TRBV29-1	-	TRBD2	TGCAGCGTTGAATCGGCTAGCGGGGAGTACTTC	CSVESASGEYF
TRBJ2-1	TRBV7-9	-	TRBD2	TGTGCCAGCAGCCCCAGGACGGGGGGGAGCTCCTACAATGAGCAGTTCTTC	CASSPRTGGSSYNEQFF
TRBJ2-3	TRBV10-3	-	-	TGTGCCCTCCGAAAGGGGACGGACACAGATACGCAGTATTTT	CALRKGTDTDTQYF
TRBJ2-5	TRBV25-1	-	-	TGTGCCAGCAGTCGAGTCCCGAGTAACCAGTACTTC	CASSRVPSNQYF
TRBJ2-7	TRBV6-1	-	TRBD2	TGTGCCAGCAGTGAAGGTCTGGCTAGCGGGCCCTACGAGCAGTACTTC	CASSEGLASGPYEQYF
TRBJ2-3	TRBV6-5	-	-	TGTGCCAGCAGGGAGCAAGGGTCAGATACGCAGTATTTT	CASREQGSDTQYF
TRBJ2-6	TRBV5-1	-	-	TGCGCCAGCAGCTTGGTTGGGGCCAACGTCCTGACTTTC	CASSLVGANVLTF
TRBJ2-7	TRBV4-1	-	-	TGCGCCAGCAGCCAAGGAGTCCTGGGTAAGGGTCGCTCCTACGAGCAGTACTTC	CASSQGVLGKGRSYEQYF
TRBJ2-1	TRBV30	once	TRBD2	TGTGCCTGGAGTGAACTAGCGAATAATGAGCAGTTCTTC	CAWSELANNEQFF
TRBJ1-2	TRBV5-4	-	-	TGTGCCAGCAGCTGGGAGAGCTATGGCTACACCTTC	CASSWESYGYTF
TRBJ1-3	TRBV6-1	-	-	TGTGCCAGCAGTGAAGGCTGGGGAGCGTATGGGAACACCATATATTTT	CASSEGWGAYGNTIYF
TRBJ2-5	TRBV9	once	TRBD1	TGTGCCAGCAGCGCGTGGGACAGGGGGCCTACCCAGTACTTC	CASSAWDRGPTQYF
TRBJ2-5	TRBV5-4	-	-	TGTGCCAGCAGCTTTGACTCAACCCTGGGGACCCAGTACTTC	CASSFDSTLGTQYF
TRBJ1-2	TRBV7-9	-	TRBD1	TGTGCCAGCAGCTTATCCAGGGGGCACTATGGCTACACCTTC	CASSLSRGHYGYTF
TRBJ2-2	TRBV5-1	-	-	TGCGCCAGCAGCTTTGGTCCAGGGGAGGGCGGGGAGCTGTTTTTT	CASSFGPGEGGELFF
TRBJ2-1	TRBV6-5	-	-	TGTGCCAGCAGGATCCAATACAGCTCCTACAATGAGCAGTTCTTC	CASRIQYSSYNEQFF
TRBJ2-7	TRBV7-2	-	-	TGTGCCAGCAGCTTAGCGCTAGCAGGAAGGGAGCAGTACTTC	CASSLALAGREQYF
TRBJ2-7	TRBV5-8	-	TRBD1	TGTGCCAGCAGCTTGGGCTATGGGACAGGGTCCTACGAGCAGTACTTC	CASSLGYGTGSYEQYF
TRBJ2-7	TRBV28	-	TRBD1	TGTGCCAGCAGTATACCGGGACAGGTCTACGAGCAGTACTTC	CASSIPGQVYEQYF
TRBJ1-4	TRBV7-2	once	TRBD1	TGTGCCAGCAGCGAGGGACAGGGGCAAGTGTTAGAAAAACTGTTTTTT	CASSEGQGQVLEKLFF
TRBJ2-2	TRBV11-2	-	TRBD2	TGTGCCAGCAGCTTAGGGACTAGCGGGAGGTTAACCGGGGAGCTGTTTTTT	CASSLGTSGRLTGELFF
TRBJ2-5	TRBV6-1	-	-	TGTGCCAGCAGTGAAGGTCCGCGGTACCAAGAGACCCAGTACTTC	CASSEGPRYQETQYF
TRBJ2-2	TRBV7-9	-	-	TGTGCCAGCAGCTTAGAGGCAGGGCGAGGCGGGGAGCTGTTTTTT	CASSLEAGRGGELFF
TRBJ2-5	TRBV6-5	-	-	TGTGCCAGCAGTTACTCGATTAGGGGAGAGACCCAGTACTTC	CASSYSIRGETQYF
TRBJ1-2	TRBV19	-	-	TGTGCCAGTAGTATTGACGGGGGCTTGAATGGCTACACCTTC	CASSIDGGLNGYTF
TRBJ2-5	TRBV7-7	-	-	TGTGCTAGCAGCTTAAGTGCGGGTTCCGGGACCCAGTACTTC	CASSLSAGSGTQYF
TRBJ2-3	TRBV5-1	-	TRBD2	TGTGCCAGCAGCTTGCGGGGGATTACGACAGATACGCAGTATTTT	CASSLRGITTDTQYF
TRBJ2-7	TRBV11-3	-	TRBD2	TGTGCCAGCAGCTTAGGTGGTGTGGGAGGGCCCTACGAGCAGTACTTC	CASSLGGVGGPYEQYF
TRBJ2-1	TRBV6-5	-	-	TGTGCCAGCAGGTGGACCCCCGCCAATGAGCAGTTCTTC	CASRWTPANEQFF
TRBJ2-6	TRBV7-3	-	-	TGTGCCAGCAGTCAGTCGGGGGCCAACGTCCTGACTTTC	CASSQSGANVLTF
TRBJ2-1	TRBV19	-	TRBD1	TGTGCCAGTAGTATGTGGACAGGGGGCCTCCATGAGCAGTTCTTC	CASSMWTGGLHEQFF
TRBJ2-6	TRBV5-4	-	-	TGTGCCAGCAGCTGGCGTGACTCTGGGGCCAACGTCCTGACTTTC	CASSWRDSGANVLTF
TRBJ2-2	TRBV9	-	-	TGTGCCAGCAGCGTAGTTGACGGCACCGGGGAGCTGTTTTTT	CASSVVDGTGELFF
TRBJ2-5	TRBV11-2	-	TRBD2	TGTGCCAGCAATGTACTAAGCGCTGCGGGAGAAGAGACCCAGTACTTC	CASNVLSAAGEETQYF